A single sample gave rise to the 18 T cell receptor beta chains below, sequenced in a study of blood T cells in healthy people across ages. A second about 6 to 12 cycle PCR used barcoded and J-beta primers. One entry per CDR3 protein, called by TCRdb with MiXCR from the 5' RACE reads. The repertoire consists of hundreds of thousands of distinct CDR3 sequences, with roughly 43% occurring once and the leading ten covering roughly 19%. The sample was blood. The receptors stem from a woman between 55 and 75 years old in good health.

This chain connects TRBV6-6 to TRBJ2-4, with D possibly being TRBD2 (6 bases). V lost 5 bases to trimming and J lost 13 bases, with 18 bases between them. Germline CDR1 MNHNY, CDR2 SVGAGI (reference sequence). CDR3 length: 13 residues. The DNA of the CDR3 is TGTGCCAGCAGTGACGACGGCTGGGGGGAGCAGTACTTC. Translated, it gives CASSDDGWGEQYF.

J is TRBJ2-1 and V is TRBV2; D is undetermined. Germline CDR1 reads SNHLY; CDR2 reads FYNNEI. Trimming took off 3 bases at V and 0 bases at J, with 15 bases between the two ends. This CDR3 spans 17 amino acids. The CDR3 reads CASSDVGGRHSYNEQFF. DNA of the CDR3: TGTGCCAGCAGTGATGTGGGTGGCAGACACTCCTACAATGAGCAGTTCTTC.

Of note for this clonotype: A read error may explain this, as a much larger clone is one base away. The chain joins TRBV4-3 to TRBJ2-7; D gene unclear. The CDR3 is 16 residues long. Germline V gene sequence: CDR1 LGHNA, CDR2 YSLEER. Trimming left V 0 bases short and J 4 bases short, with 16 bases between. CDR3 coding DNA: TGCGCCAGCAGCCAAGATGATGCGGCTAGAATTTACGAGCAGTACTTC. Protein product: CASSQDDAARIYEQYF.

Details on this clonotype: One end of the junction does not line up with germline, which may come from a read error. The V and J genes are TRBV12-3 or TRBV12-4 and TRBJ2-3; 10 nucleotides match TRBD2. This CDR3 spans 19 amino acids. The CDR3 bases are TGTGCCAGCAGTCCCCCGGAAGGTAGCGGGGGGTCTAGCACAGTTACGCAGTATTTT. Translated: CASSPPEGSGGSSTVTQYF.

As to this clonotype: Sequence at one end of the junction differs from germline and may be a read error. The CDR3 here is CASSVGRDYGQYF. As DNA, the CDR3 is TGTGCCAGCAGCGTAGGACGGGACTACGGGCAGTACTTC. The chain combines TRBV7-2 with TRBJ2-7, with 7 nucleotides matching TRBD2. The CDR3 extends over 13 amino acids. Germline CDR1 reads SGHTA; CDR2 reads FQGNSA.

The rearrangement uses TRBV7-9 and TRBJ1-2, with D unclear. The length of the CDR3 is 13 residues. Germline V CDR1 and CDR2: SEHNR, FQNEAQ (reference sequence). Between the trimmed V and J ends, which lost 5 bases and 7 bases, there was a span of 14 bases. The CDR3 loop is CASSRSEALGYTF. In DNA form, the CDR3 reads TGTGCCAGCAGCAGGTCAGAGGCGCTTGGCTACACCTTC.

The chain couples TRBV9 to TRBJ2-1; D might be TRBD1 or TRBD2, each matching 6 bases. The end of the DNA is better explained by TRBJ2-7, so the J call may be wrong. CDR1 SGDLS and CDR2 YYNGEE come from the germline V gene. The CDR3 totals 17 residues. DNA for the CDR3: TGTGCCAGCAGCGTAGAGTGGGCGCGGGGAAGGGACAATGAGCAGTACTTC. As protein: CASSVEWARGRDNEQYF.

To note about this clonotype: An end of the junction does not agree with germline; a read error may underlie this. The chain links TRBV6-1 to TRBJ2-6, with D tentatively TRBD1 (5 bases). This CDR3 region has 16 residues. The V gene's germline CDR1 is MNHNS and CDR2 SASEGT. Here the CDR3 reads CASSEALNSGANGLTF. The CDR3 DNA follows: TGTGCCAGCAGTGAAGCGCTGAACTCTGGGGCCAACGGCCTGACTTTC.

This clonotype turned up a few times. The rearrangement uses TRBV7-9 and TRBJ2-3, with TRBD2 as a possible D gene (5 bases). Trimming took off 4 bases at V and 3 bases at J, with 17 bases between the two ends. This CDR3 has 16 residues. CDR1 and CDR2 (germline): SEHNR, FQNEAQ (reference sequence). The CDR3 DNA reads TGTGCCAGCAGCTATATTTTTGGGAGTAGTACAGATACGCAGTATTTT. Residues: CASSYIFGSSTDTQYF.

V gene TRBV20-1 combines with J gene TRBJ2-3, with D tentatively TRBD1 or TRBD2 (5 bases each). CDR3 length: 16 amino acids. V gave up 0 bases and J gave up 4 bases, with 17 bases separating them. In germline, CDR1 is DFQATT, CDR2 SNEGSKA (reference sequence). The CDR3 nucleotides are TGCAGTGCTAGAGATCGGGGCAGGGTGGGACCAGATACGCAGTATTTT. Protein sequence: CSARDRGRVGPDTQYF.

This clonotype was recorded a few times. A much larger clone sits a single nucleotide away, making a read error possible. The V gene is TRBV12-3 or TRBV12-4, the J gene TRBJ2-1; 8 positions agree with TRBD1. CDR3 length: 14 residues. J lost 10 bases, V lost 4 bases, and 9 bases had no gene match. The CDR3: CASSSGTGVYEQFF. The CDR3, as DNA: TGTGCCAGCAGTTCCGGGACAGGAGTCTACGAGCAGTTCTTC.

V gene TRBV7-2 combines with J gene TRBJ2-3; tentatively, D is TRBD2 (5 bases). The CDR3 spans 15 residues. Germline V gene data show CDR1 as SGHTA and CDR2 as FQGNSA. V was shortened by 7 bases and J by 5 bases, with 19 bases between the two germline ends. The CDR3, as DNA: TGTGCCAGCATGGTCCGACTATCGTACGGAGATACGCAGTATTTT. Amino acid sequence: CASMVRLSYGDTQYF.

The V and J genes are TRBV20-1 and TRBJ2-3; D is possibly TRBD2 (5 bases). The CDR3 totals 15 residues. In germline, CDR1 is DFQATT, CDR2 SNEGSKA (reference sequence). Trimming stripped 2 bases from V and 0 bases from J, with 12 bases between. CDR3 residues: CSARRGSTSTDTQYF. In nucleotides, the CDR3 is TGCAGTGCTAGACGCGGGTCTACTAGCACAGATACGCAGTATTTT.

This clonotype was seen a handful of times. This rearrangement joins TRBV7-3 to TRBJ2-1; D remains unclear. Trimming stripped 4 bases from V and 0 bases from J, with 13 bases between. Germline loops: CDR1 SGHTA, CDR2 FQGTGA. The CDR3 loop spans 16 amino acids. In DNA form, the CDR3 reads TGTGCCAGCAGCTCTAATGGCCTGAGCTCCTACAATGAGCAGTTCTTC. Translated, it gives CASSSNGLSSYNEQFF.

CDR3 residues: CASNFGQPAGKLFF. CDR3 DNA: TGTGCCAGCAACTTTGGGCAACCCGCGGGAAAACTGTTTTTT. V is TRBV5-6 and J is TRBJ1-4; D remains unclear. The CDR3 extends over 14 amino acids. V was pared by 6 bases and J by 10 bases, with 19 bases between. Germline V gene sequence: CDR1 SGHDT, CDR2 YYEEEE.

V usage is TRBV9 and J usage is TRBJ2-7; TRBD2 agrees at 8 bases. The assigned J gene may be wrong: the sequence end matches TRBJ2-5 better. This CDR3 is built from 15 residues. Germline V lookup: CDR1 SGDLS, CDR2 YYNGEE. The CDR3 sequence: CASSAAGTRQETQYF. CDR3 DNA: TGTGCCAGCAGCGCCGCCGGGACTAGACAAGAGACCCAGTACTTC.

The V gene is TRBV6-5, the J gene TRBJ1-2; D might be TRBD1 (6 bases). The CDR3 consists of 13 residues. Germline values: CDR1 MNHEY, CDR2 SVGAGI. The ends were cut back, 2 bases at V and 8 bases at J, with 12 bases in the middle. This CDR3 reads CASSYQGRLGYTF. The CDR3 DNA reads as TGTGCCAGCAGTTACCAGGGGAGGTTAGGCTACACCTTC.

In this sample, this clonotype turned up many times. The CDR3 DNA sequence: TGCAGTGCTGTCCAGGGGTTGACCACCCAGCAGTTCTTC. Residues: CSAVQGLTTQQFF. The chain carries TRBV20-1 and TRBJ2-1; maybe TRBD1 (6 bases). The CDR3 length is 13 residues. Trimming removed 5 bases from V and 11 bases from J, with 19 bases in between. Per germline, CDR1 DFQATT and CDR2 SNEGSKA (reference sequence).